The present entry profiles one T cell receptor (beta chain) with its context. The antigen is not known. This sample is drawn from a study of T cell repertoires in cytomegalovirus infection. The overall study: Both CMV infection and a matching HLA type were indicated by public TCR beta signatures. Study results and limitations: It was HLA-C-restricted CMV-specific TCR beta clonotypes that dominated the response ex vivo.

TCRdb itself ran the reads through MiXCR, one entry per CDR3 protein. This sample carries roughly 300,000 distinct CDR3 sequences, roughly 9.5% of them seen once, and the ten largest clones take over 3.5%. Germline CDR1 and CDR2: DFQATT and SNEGSKA (reference sequence). The CDR3 covers 13 residues. The V end lost 0 bases, the J end lost 3 bases, and 8 bases lay between the germline ends. The specimen sequenced was PBMCs. This receptor was taken from a human donor in good health (CMV status not recorded). Some clones in this sample may be carry-over from other donors' samples. The J gene is TRBJ1-1, the V gene TRBV20-1; D not certain. CDR3 sequence: CSARDDKHTEAFF. In DNA form, the CDR3 reads TGCAGTGCTAGAGATGATAAGCACACTGAAGCTTTCTTT.